Each of the 17 T cell receptor delta chains below was sequenced from the same sample in a study of γδ T cells in repeated Plasmodium falciparum infection. Vgamma9/Vdelta2+ and Vdelta2-negative gammadelta T cells were flow-sorted from PBMC for bulk sequencing. TCRdb reapplied CATT to the multiplex PCR reads. The sample holds roughly 93,000 delta-chain clones, 1.4% seen once. Input material: gamma-delta T cells from blood. Receptor source: a pool of human donors (malaria-infected and uninfected, not separated).

This clone was counted a few times. The protein TCRdb lists belongs to a much larger clone and differs from this DNA's translation at residue 7, which points to a read error; the protein shown is made from the DNA. This chain uses TRDV2 with TRDJ1, with 10 bases matching TRDD3. Assignment of the J gene here rests on matching the DNA to germline, because TCRdb gives none. The CDR3 runs 22 residues. Germline loops: CDR1 GEAIGNYY, CDR2 EKD. V shed 5 bases, J shed 0 bases, and the junction held 26 bases outside the gene matches. CDR3 nucleotides: TGTGCCTGTGGGGGGACCCCTCCTACGACTGTACTGGGGGATCGGTACACCGATAAACTCATCTTT. It translates to CACGGTPPTTVLGDRYTDKLIF.

This clone was detected only a few times. TCRdb pairs this DNA with a much larger clone's protein that differs at residue 12, likely a read error; the protein shown was translated from the DNA. This chain joins TRDV2 and TRDJ1, with 7 bases matching TRDD2. V lost 5 bases to trimming and J lost 1 base; unmatched junction nucleotides: 33. The CDR3 is 23 residues long. Germline CDR1 and CDR2: GEAIGNYY and EKD. Written as DNA, the CDR3 is TGTGCCTGTGGCAAACACTTCCTAATGAGGGGGGTACGCTCCCGGGGTTGCACCGATAAACTCATCTTT. Translation gives CACGKHFLMRGVRSRGCTDKLIF.

A word on this clone: The protein recorded in TCRdb matches a much larger clone and deviates from this DNA's translation at residue 14, suggesting a read error; the protein here is obtained by translating the DNA. The V and J genes are TRDV1 and TRDJ1; TRDD2 matches 9 bases. The germline V gene has CDR1 TSWWSYY and CDR2 QGS. This CDR3 is 19 amino acids long. The V gene end was trimmed by 2 bases and the J gene end by 9 bases; junction bases not matched to a gene: 22. The CDR3 nucleotides read TGTGCTCTTGGGGAAAGCCTTCCTACACAGCCTAGATACCGCTTAGAACTCATCTTT. Translating it yields CALGESLPTQPRYRLELIF.

This clone was seen only a few times. TCRdb's protein, taken from a much larger clone, differs from this DNA's translation at residue 11, likely owing to a read error; the protein displayed comes from the DNA. The rearrangement uses TRDV1 and TRDJ1, with 7 bases aligning to TRDD3. The CDR3 has 23 residues. V shed 0 bases and J 9 bases; nucleotides not matched to a gene: 34. Germline V gene sequence: CDR1 TSWWSYY, CDR2 QGS. Here the CDR3 reads CALGELRLRDSSLLLGTRGELIF. CDR3 coding DNA: TGTGCTCTTGGGGAACTGCGCCTACGTGACTCATCCCTCTTACTGGGGACAAGAGGGGAACTCATCTTT.

This clone was found many times. The chain links TRDV1 to TRDJ1; 10 positions agree with TRDD3. Trimming took 0 bases from V and 0 from J; bases not matched to a gene: 13. This CDR3 has 20 amino acids. Germline V gene data show CDR1 as TSWWSYY and CDR2 as QGS. CDR3 sequence (DNA): TGTGCTCTTGGGGAACTTAGGGCCGTAACCACTGGGGGATACACCGATAAACTCATCTTT. The encoded protein is CALGELRAVTTGGYTDKLIF.

This clone was found a few times. This DNA translates differently at residue 10 from the TCRdb protein, which is that of a much larger clone; a read error is likely, and the protein shown is the DNA's own translation. The chain is built from TRDV2 and TRDJ1; 7 bases agree with TRDD3. The CDR3 consists of 17 residues. V gave up 0 bases and J gave up 0 bases; unmatched junction bases: 9. Germline V gene data show CDR1 as GEAIGNYY and CDR2 as EKD. The CDR3 here is CACDTVGTGEYTDKLIF. The CDR3, as DNA: TGTGCCTGTGACACCGTCGGTACTGGGGAATACACCGATAAACTCATCTTT.

This clone was recorded a few times. For this DNA, TCRdb reports the protein of a much larger clone, which diverges at residues 16 and 17, most likely from a read error; the protein presented here is translated directly from the DNA. This chain links TRDV1 with TRDJ1, with D maybe TRDD3 (6 bases). In the absence of a J gene in TCRdb, the DNA was matched to germline to assign it here. Germline assignment: CDR1 TSWWSYY and CDR2 QGS. The CDR3 is 25 residues long. The V and J ends lost 0 bases and 0 bases respectively, with 38 bases between them. CDR3 DNA sequence: TGTGCTCTTGGGGAACTAGGACCCCCCTTAGGGCCCCTCGACTGGGAGGGATTGTACACCGATAAACTCATCTTT. This encodes CALGELGPPLGPLDWEGLYTDKLIF.

This clone was counted between two and nine times. This sequence is one base from a far larger clone and is likely a read error. In the same sample, other DNA sequences code for this CDR3. The chain uses TRDV1 and TRDJ1; 7 positions agree with TRDD3. The germline V gene encodes CDR1 TSWWSYY and CDR2 QGS. CDR3 length equals 23 residues. Here the CDR3 DNA reads TGTGCTCTTGGGGAACAGTACCTAAACCTGTACTGGGGAACCAGTGGGGGGACCGATAAGCTCATCTTT. This sequence encodes CALGEQYLNLYWGTSGGTDKLIF.

Worth noting for this clone: A far larger clone is one base from this, pointing to a likely read error. The sample has other DNA sequences that encode this CDR3 too. J is TRDJ1 and V is TRDV3, with a possible D match to TRDD2 (6 bases). Because TCRdb records no J gene, it was assigned here through a match of the DNA to germline. The length of the CDR3 is 16 residues. Germline CDR1 is TVYSNPD and CDR2 is GDNSRS (reference sequence). V was shortened by 4 bases and J by 6 bases, with 27 bases between the two germline ends. The CDR3 region is CASPTAWEIGWHKLIF. Written as DNA, the CDR3 is TGTGCCTCTCCTACGGCCTGGGAGATAGGTTGGCATAAACTCATCTTT.

This clone was observed a handful of times. A far larger clone differs by one base, so this is likely a read error. The sample holds other DNA sequences that translate to the same CDR3. The rearrangement joins TRDV2 to TRDJ1; 8 bases align to TRDD3. CDR1 GEAIGNYY and CDR2 EKD come from the germline V gene. The CDR3 is 22 residues long. Unmatched junction bases numbered 30, after V lost 4 bases and J lost 3 bases. The CDR3 nucleotides are TGTGCCTGTGATAGCCTGACTGGGGGGGACTCTGCAACTCTCAGCGTACCCGATAAACTCATCTTT. Encoded protein: CACDSLTGGDSATLSVPDKLIF.

This clone has more than one count but fewer than ten. The TCRdb protein comes from a much larger clone and disagrees with this DNA's translation at residue 12, likely due to a read error; the protein given here is derived from the DNA. This chain uses TRDV1 with TRDJ1; D assignment may be TRDD2 or TRDD3 (7 bases each). The J gene is absent in TCRdb and was assigned here via DNA matching to germline. Trimming cost V 2 bases and J 8 bases, with 24 bases left between them. Per germline, CDR1 TSWWSYY and CDR2 QGS. CDR3 length: 17 amino acids. CDR3 region: CALGEIPSFTGEAKLIF. CDR3 DNA sequence: TGTGCTCTTGGGGAAATCCCTTCCTTTACTGGGGAAGCCAAACTCATCTTT.

About this clone itself: This likely stems from a read error, as it lies one base from a far larger clone. The sample carries other DNA sequences with the same CDR3. V and J are TRDV1 and TRDJ1; 11 positions agree with TRDD3. The CDR3 covers 19 residues. The V and J ends lost 5 bases and 0 bases, in that order; junction bases with no gene match: 14. The germline CDR1 and CDR2 sequences are TSWWSYY and QGS. The CDR3 reads CALGNRDWGIWIYTDKLIF. The CDR3 DNA reads as TGTGCTCTTGGGAACCGGGACTGGGGGATATGGATTTACACCGATAAACTCATCTTT.

This clone was found many times. The chain couples TRDV1 to TRDJ1; 7 bases fit TRDD3. The J gene comes from matching the DNA to germline here; TCRdb lacks it. Germline assignment: CDR1 TSWWSYY and CDR2 QGS. Germline trimming cut 0 bases from V and 0 bases from J; bases unmatched to any gene: 7. This CDR3 is 17 amino acids long. CDR3 bases: TGTGCTCTTGGGGAACTTGGGTGGGGGAGATACACCGATAAACTCATCTTT. Residues: CALGELGWGRYTDKLIF.

This clone was found many times. This chain links TRDV1 with TRDJ1; 7 positions match TRDD3. CDR1 is TSWWSYY, CDR2 QGS, per germline. This CDR3 has 18 residues. Germline trimming cut 0 bases from V and 0 bases from J; bases unmatched to any gene: 10. Here the CDR3 DNA reads TGTGCTCTTGGGGAACTTCGCCTGGGGGGTCCTTACACCGATAAACTCATCTTT. Translating gives CALGELRLGGPYTDKLIF.

Concerning this clone itself: TCRdb shows a much larger clone's protein in place of this DNA's translation, and the two differ at residue 13, likely through a read error; the protein shown is translated from the DNA. The chain uses TRDV1 and TRDJ1; TRDD3 matches 10 bases. Here the J gene was assigned by germline matching of the DNA, as TCRdb has none. The germline V gene has CDR1 TSWWSYY and CDR2 QGS. The CDR3 has 21 amino acids. V lost 2 bases, J lost 5 bases, and 23 bases stayed unmatched. The CDR3 bases are TGTGCTCTTGGGGAAATCCCCGGGGGGTACTGGGGGATGCGCGTGGGAGATAAACTCATCTTT. Its protein is CALGEIPGGYWGMRVGDKLIF.

This clone was seen repeatedly, ten times or more. The chain uses TRDV2 and TRDJ1, with 8 bases aligning to TRDD3. V dropped 2 bases and J dropped 0; count of bases not matched to a gene: 16. This CDR3 is built from 19 residues. Germline V CDR1 and CDR2: GEAIGNYY, EKD. The CDR3 reads CACDNGPRVWGTYTDKLIF. CDR3 bases: TGTGCCTGTGACAACGGCCCTAGGGTCTGGGGGACCTACACCGATAAACTCATCTTT.

This clone was seen at least ten times. J is TRDJ1 and V is TRDV1, with TRDD3 identical over 13 bases. V was pared by 2 bases and J by 0 bases, with 24 bases of the junction left unmatched. The CDR3 runs to 24 residues. The germline gives CDR1 TSWWSYY, CDR2 QGS. This CDR3 reads CALGEYVPTPNWGIRSPYTDKLIF. The CDR3 DNA reads as TGTGCTCTTGGGGAATACGTCCCTACCCCTAACTGGGGGATACGCTCGCCTTACACCGATAAACTCATCTTT.